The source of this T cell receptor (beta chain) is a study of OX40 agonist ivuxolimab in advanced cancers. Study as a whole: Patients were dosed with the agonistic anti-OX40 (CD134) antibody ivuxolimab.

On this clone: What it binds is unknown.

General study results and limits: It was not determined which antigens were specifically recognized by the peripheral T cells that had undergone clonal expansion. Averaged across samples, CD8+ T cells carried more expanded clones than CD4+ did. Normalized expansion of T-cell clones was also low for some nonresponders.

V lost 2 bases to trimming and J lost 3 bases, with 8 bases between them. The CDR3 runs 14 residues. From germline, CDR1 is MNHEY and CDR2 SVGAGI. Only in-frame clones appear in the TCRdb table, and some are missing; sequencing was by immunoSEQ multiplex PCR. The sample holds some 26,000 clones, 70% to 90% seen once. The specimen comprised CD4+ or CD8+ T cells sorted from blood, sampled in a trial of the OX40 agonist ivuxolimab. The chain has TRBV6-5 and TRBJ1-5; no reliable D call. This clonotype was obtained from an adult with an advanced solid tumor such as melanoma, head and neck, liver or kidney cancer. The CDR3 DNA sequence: TGTGCCAGCAGTTACGGAGTTTCCAATCAGCCCCAGCATTTT. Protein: CASSYGVSNQPQHF.